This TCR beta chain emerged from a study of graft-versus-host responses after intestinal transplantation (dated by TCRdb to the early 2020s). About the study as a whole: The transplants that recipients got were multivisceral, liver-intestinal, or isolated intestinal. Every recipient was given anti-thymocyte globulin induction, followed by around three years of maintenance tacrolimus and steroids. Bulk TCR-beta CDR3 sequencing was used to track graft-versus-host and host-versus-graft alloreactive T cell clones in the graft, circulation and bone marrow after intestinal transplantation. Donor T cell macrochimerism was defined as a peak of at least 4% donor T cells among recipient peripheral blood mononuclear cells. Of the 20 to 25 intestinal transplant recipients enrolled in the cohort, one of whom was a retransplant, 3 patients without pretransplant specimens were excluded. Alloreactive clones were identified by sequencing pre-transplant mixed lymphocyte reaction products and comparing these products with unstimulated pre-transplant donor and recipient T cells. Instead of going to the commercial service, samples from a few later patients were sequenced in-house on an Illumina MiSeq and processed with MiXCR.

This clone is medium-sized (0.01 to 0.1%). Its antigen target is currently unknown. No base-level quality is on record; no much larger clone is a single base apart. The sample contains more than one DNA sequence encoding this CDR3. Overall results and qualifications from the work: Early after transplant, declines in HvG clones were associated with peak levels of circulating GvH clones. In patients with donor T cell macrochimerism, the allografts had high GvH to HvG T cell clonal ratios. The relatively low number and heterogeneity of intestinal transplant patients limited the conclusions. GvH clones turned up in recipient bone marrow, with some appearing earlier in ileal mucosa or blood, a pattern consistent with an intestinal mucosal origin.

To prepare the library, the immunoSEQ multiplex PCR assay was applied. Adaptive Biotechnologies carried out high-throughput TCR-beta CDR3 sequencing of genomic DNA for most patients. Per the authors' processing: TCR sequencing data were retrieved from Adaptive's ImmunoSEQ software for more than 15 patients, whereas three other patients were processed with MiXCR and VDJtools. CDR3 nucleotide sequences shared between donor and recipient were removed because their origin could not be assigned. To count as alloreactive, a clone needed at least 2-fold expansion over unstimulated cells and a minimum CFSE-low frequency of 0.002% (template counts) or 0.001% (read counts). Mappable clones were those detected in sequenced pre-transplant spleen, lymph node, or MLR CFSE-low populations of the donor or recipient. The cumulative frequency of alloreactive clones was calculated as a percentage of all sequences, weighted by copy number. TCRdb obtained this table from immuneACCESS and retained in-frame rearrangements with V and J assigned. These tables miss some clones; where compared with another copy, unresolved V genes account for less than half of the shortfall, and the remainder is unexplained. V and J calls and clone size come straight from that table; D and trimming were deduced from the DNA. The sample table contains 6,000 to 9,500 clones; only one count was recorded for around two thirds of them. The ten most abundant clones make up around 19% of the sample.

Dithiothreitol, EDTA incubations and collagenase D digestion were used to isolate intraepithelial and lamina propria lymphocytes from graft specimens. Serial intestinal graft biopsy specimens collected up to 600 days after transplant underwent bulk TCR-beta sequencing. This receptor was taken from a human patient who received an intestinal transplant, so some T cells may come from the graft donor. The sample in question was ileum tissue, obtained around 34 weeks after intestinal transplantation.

The DNA sequence is as follows: TGTGCCAGCAGTTTGGGGGCAGACAATCAGCCCCAGCATTTT. The translation is CASSLGADNQPQHF. The chain is made from TRBV27 and TRBJ1-5; TRBD1 could be the D gene, as 6 bases match. The cysteine opens and the phenylalanine closes a CDR3 of 14 amino acids. Of all the DNA, just the CDR3 is kept, 42 bases in frame from base 1. Reading the germline V gene (reference sequence) gives CDR1 MNHEY and CDR2 SMNVEV. V drops 3 bases and J drops 3 bases, leaving 9 bases in between.